This T cell receptor (beta chain) originates from a study of graft-versus-host responses after intestinal transplantation (dated by TCRdb to the early 2020s). Notes on the research overall: The transplants that recipients got were multivisceral, liver-intestinal, or isolated intestinal. Alloreactive clones were identified by sequencing pre-transplant mixed lymphocyte reaction products and comparing these products with unstimulated pre-transplant donor and recipient T cells. Rather than being sequenced by the commercial service, samples from three later patients were sequenced in-house on an Illumina MiSeq and processed with MiXCR. After intestinal transplantation, graft-versus-host and host-versus-graft alloreactive T cell clones in the graft, circulation and bone marrow were tracked using bulk TCR-beta CDR3 sequencing. The cohort enrolled roughly 25 intestinal transplant recipients including one retransplant, and a few patients lacking pretransplant specimens were excluded. Every recipient was given anti-thymocyte globulin induction, then maintenance tacrolimus and steroids for roughly 3 years. A peak of at least 4% donor T cells among recipient peripheral blood mononuclear cells was the definition used for donor T cell macrochimerism. Beyond this particular receptor, the publication reports: In the allografts of patients with donor T cell macrochimerism, GvH to HvG T cell clonal ratios were high. The relatively low number and heterogeneity of intestinal transplant patients limited the conclusions. Early after transplant, declines in HvG clones were associated with peak levels of circulating GvH clones. GvH clones were detected in recipient bone marrow, and some of these GvH clones were observed earlier in ileal mucosa or blood, consistent with an intestinal mucosal origin.

The method behind the library was the immunoSEQ multiplex PCR assay. High-throughput TCR-beta CDR3 sequencing of genomic DNA from most patients was performed by Adaptive Biotechnologies. The paper's processing steps were these. TCR sequencing data were retrieved from Adaptive's ImmunoSEQ software for about 17 patients, whereas a few other patients were processed with MiXCR and VDJtools. Because the origin of CDR3 nucleotide sequences shared between donor and recipient could not be assigned, those sequences were removed. To be classed as alloreactive, a clone needed at least 2-fold expansion over unstimulated cells and a minimum CFSE-low frequency of 0.002% (template counts) or 0.001% (read counts). A clone was considered mappable if detected in the sequenced pre-transplant spleen, lymph node, or MLR CFSE-low populations of the donor or recipient. Cumulative frequency of alloreactive clones was calculated as a percentage of all sequences weighted by copy number. Imported from immuneACCESS, the table was reduced by TCRdb to in-frame sequences with V and J called. These copies leave out some clones; in studies compared against another copy, an unresolved V gene accounts for under half, and the cause of the remainder is not known. V and J calls and clone size are those listed in that table; D and trimming were worked out from the DNA. For this sample the table gives approximately 63,000 clones, of which under 90% were detected only once. Of the sample, under 2% is held by the ten largest clones.

Via the germline V gene, CDR1 is SGHAT and CDR2 FQNNGV. Unmatched junction bases come to 8, with V trimmed by 5 bases and J by 3 bases. Reading from cysteine to phenylalanine, the CDR3 counts 15 amino acids. Of the read, only the CDR3 DNA is kept; its 45 bases are in frame from base 1. To isolate intraepithelial and lamina propria lymphocytes from graft specimens, dithiothreitol, EDTA incubations and collagenase D digestion were used. Bulk TCR-beta sequencing was performed on serial intestinal graft biopsy specimens collected as late as 600 days after transplant. This clone appeared a few times. Its cognate antigen has yet to be identified. No qualities accompany the bases; no much larger clone lies one base away.

The sample in question was ileum tissue, obtained approximately 370 days after transplant. The clonotype comes from a human patient who received an intestinal transplant, so some T cells may come from the graft donor. The sequence links TRBV11-2 to TRBJ2-7, with 9 bases aligning to TRBD1. The nucleotides read TGTGCCAGCAGCGTGGCCGGGACAGGGTACTACGAGCAGTACTTC. It translates as CASSVAGTGYYEQYF.